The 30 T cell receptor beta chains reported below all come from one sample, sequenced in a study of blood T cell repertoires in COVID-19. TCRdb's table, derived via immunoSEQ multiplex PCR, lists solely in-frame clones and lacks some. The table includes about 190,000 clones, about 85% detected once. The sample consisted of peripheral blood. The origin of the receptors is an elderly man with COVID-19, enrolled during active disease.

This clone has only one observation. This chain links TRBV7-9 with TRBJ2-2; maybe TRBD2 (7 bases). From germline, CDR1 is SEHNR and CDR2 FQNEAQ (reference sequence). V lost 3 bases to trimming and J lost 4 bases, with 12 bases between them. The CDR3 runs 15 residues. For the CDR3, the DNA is TGTGCCAGCAGCTTTGATGGGGGGGCCACCGGGGAGCTGTTTTTT. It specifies CASSFDGGATGELFF. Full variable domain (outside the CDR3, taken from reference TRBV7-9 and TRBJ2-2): DTGVSQNPRHKITKRGQNVTFRCDPISEHNRLYWYRQTLGQGPEFLTYFQNEAQLEKSRLLSDRFSAERPKGSFSTLEIQRTEQGDSAMYLCASSFDGGATGELFFGEGSRLTVL.

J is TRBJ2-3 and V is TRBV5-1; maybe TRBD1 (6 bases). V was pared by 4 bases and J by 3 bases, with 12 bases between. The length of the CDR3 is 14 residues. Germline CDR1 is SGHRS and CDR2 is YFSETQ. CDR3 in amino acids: CASSNSGDTDTQYF. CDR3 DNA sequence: TGCGCCAGCAGCAACTCAGGGGATACAGATACGCAGTATTTT.

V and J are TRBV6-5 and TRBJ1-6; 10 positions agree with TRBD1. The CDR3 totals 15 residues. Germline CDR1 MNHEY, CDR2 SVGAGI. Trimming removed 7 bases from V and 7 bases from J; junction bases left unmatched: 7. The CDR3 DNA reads TGTGCCAGCAAAAAGGGGACAGGGGTAAATTCACCCCTCCACTTT. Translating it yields CASKKGTGVNSPLHF.

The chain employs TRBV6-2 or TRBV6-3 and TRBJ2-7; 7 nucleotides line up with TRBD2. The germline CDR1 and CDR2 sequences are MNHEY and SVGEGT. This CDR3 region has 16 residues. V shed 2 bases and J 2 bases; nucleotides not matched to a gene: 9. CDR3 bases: TGTGCCAGCAGTTACGTGCGAAGCGGGGTCCCCTACGAGCAGTACTTC. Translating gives CASSYVRSGVPYEQYF.

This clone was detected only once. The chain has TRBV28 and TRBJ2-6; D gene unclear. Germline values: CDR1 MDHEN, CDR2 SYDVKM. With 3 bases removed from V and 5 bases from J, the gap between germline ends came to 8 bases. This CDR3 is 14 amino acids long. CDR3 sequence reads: CASSFADRANVLTF. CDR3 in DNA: TGTGCCAGCAGTTTCGCCGACAGGGCCAACGTCCTGACTTTC. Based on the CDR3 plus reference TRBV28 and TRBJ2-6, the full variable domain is DVKVTQSSRYLVKRTGEKVFLECVQDMDHENMFWYRQDPGLGLRLIYFSYDVKMKEKGDIPEGYSVSREKKERFSLILESASTNQTSMYLCASSFADRANVLTFGAGSRLTVL.

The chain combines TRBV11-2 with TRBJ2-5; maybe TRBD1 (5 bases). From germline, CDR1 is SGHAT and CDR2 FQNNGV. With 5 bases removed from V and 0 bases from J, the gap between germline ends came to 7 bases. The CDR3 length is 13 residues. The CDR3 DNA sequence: TGTGCCAGCAGCAAGACAGACCAAGAGACCCAGTACTTC. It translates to CASSKTDQETQYF.

The CDR3 region is CASSLGTGVNQPQHF. The CDR3, as DNA: TGTGCCAGCAGCTTGGGGACAGGGGTCAATCAGCCCCAGCATTTT. The chain links TRBV5-8 to TRBJ1-5; the match to TRBD1 covers 9 bases. This CDR3 has 15 residues. The J segment lost 3 bases and the V segment lost 0 bases, leaving 1 base of the junction unmatched. Looked up from germline, CDR1 is SGHTS and CDR2 is YDEGEE.

CDR3 in DNA: TGTGCCATTGGGTCTAGCGGGGATAATCAAGAGACCCAGTACTTC. This gives the protein CAIGSSGDNQETQYF. The rearrangement links TRBV10-3 to TRBJ2-5; 9 bases map to TRBD2. The J segment lost 2 bases and the V segment lost 9 bases, leaving 10 bases of the junction unmatched. The CDR3 contains 15 residues. CDR1 ENHRY and CDR2 SYGVKD come from the germline V gene.

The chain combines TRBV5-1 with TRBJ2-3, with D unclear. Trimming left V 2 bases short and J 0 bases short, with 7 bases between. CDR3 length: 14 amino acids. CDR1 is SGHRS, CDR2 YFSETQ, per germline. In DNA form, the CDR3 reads TGCGCCAGCAGCTTCGGCAGGAGCACAGATACGCAGTATTTT. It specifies CASSFGRSTDTQYF.

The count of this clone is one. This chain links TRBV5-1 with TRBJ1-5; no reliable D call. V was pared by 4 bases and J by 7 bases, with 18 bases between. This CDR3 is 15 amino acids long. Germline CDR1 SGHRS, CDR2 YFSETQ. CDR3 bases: TGCGCCAGCAGCCCCGACGGAGGGAGCCACCAGCCCCAGCATTTT. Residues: CASSPDGGSHQPQHF.

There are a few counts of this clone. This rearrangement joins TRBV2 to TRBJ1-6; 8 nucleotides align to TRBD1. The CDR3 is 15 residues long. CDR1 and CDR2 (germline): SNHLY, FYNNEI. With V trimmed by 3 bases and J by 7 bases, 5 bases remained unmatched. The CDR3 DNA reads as TGTGCCAGCAGTGAGAGACAGGGGTACAATTCACCCCTCCACTTT. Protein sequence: CASSERQGYNSPLHF. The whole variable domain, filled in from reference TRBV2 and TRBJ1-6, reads EPEVTQTPSHQVTQMGQEVILRCVPISNHLYFYWYRQILGQKVEFLVSFYNNEISEKSEIFDDQFSVERPDGSNFTLKIRSTKLEDSAMYFCASSERQGYNSPLHFGNGTRLTVT.

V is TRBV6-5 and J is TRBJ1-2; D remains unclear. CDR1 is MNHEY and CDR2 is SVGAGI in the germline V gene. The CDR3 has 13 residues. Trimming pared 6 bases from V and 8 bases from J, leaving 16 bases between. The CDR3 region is CASSPGVNWGYTF. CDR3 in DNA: TGTGCCAGCAGCCCCGGGGTAAATTGGGGCTACACCTTC.

The CDR3 region is CASSHVNRLNEQFF. The CDR3 DNA reads TGTGCCAGCAGCCACGTAAACAGGTTAAATGAGCAGTTCTTC. The V call is TRBV3-1 (or the pseudogene TRBV3-2), the J call TRBJ2-1, with D maybe TRBD1 (5 bases). The length of the CDR3 is 14 residues. In germline, CDR1 is LGHDT, CDR2 YNNKEL (reference sequence). Trimming took 3 bases from V and 7 from J, leaving 13 bases between them.

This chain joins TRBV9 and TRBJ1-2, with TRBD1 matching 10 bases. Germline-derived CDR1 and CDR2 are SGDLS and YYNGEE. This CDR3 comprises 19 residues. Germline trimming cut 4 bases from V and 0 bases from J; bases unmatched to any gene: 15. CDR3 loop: CASSPQKGQGLQANYGYTF. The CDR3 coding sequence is TGTGCCAGCAGCCCGCAAAAGGGACAGGGGCTCCAAGCTAACTATGGCTACACCTTC.

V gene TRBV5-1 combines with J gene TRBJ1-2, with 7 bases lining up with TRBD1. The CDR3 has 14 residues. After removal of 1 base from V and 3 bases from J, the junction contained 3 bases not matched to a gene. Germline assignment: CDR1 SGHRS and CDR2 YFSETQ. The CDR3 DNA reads TGCGCCAGCAGCTTGCAAGGGACAGACTATGGCTACACCTTC. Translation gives CASSLQGTDYGYTF.

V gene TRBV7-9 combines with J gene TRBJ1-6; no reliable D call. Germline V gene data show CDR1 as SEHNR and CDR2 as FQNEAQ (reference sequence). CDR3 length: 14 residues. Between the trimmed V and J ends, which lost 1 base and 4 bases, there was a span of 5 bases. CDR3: CASSLDSYNSPLHF. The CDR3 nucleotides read TGTGCCAGCAGCTTAGACAGTTATAATTCACCCCTCCACTTT.

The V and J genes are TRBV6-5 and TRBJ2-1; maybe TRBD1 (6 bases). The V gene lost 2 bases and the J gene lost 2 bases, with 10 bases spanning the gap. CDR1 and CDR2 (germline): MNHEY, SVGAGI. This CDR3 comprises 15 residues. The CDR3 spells CASSYSRTAYNEQFF. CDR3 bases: TGTGCCAGCAGTTACAGTAGGACAGCCTACAATGAGCAGTTCTTC.

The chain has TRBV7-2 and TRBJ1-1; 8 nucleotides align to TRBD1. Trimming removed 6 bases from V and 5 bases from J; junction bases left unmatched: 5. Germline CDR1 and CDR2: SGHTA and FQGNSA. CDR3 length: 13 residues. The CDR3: CASRRQGRTEAFF. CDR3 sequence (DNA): TGTGCCAGCAGGAGACAGGGGCGGACTGAAGCTTTCTTT. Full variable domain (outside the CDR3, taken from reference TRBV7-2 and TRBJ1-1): GAGVSQSPSNKVTEKGKDVELRCDPISGHTALYWYRQSLGQGLEFLIYFQGNSAPDKSGLPSDRFSAERTGGSVSTLTIQRTQQEDSAVYLCASRRQGRTEAFFGQGTRLTVV.

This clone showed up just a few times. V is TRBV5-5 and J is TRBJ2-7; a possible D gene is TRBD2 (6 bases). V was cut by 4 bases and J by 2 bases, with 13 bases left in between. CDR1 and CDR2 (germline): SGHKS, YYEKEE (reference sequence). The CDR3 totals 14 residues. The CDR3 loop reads CASSAGLPPYEQYF. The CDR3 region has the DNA TGTGCCAGCAGCGCCGGACTACCCCCCTACGAGCAGTACTTC.

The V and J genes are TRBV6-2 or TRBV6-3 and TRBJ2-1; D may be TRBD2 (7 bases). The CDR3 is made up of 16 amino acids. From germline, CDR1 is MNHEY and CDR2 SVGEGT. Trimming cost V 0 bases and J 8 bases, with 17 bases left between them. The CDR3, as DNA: TGTGCCAGCAGTTACTCGATAGGGGGGGGGCCACATGAGCAGTTCTTC. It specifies CASSYSIGGGPHEQFF.

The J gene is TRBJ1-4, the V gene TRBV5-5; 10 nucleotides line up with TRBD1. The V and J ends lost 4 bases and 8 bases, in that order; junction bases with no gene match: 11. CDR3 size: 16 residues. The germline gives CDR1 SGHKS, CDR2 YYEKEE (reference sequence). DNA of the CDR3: TGTGCCAGCAGCAGTTTGACAGGGGGCGGCGGCGAAAAACTGTTTTTT. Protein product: CASSSLTGGGGEKLFF.

The CDR3 nucleotides read TGTGCCACCAGCGCCTATACGGGGGGCAGTAACTATGGCTACACCTTC. It encodes CATSAYTGGSNYGYTF. J is TRBJ1-2 and V is TRBV15; tentatively, D is TRBD1 (6 bases). CDR3 length: 16 residues. Germline lookup yields CDR1 LNHNV and CDR2 YYDKDF (reference sequence). V lost 5 bases, J lost 1 base, and 17 bases lay in between.

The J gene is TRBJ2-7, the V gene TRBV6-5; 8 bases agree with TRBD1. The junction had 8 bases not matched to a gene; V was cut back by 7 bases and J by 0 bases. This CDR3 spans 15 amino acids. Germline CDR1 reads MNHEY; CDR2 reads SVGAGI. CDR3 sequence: CASISGQGGSYEQYF. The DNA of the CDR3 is TGTGCCAGCATTTCAGGACAGGGAGGCTCCTACGAGCAGTACTTC.

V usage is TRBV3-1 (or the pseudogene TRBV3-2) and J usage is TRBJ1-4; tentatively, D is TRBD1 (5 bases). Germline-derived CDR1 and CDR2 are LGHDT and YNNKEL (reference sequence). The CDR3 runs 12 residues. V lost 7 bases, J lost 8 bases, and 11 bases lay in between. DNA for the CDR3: TGTGCCAGCACCTCAGCAGGGGAAAAACTGTTTTTT. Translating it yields CASTSAGEKLFF.

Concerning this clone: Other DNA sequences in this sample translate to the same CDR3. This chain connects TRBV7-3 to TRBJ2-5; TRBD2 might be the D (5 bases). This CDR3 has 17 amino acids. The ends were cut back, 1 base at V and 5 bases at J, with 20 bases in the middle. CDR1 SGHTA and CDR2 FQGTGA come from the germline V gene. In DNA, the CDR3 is TGTGCCAGCAGCTTAAGTATTGGACTCCCGGCGGAGGAGACCCAGTACTTC. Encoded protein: CASSLSIGLPAEETQYF. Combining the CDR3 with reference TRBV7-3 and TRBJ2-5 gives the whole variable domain GAGVSQTPSNKVTEKGKYVELRCDPISGHTALYWYRQSLGQGPEFLIYFQGTGAADDSGLPNDRFFAVRPEGSVSTLKIQRTERGDSAVYLCASSLSIGLPAEETQYFGPGTRLLVL.

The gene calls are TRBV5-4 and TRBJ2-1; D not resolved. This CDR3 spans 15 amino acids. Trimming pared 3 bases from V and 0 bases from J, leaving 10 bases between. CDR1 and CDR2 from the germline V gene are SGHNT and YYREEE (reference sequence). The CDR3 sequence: CASSWRASSYNEQFF. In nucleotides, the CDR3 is TGTGCCAGCAGCTGGAGAGCCAGCTCCTACAATGAGCAGTTCTTC.

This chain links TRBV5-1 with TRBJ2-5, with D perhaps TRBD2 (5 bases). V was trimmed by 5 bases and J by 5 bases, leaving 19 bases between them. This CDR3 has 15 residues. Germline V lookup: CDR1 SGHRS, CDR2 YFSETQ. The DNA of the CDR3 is TGCGCCAGCAGTTATCGGGGAAACCTAGGGGAGACCCAGTACTTC. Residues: CASSYRGNLGETQYF. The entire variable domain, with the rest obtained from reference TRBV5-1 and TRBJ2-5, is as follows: KAGVTQTPRYLIKTRGQQVTLSCSPISGHRSVSWYQQTPGQGLQFLFEYFSETQRNKGNFPGRFSGRQFSNSRSEMNVSTLELGDSALYLCASSYRGNLGETQYFGPGTRLLVL.

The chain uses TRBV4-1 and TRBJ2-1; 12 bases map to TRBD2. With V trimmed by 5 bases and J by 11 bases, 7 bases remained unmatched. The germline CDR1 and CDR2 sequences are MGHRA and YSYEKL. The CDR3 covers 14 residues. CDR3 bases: TGCGCCAGCAGCGCCGGACTAGCGGGGCTAAAGCAGTTCTTC. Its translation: CASSAGLAGLKQFF.

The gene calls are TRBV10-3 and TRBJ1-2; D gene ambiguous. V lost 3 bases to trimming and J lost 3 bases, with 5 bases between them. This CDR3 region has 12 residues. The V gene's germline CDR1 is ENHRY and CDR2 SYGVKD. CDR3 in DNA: TGTGCCATCAGTGATCGGGACTATGGCTACACCTTC. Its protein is CAISDRDYGYTF.

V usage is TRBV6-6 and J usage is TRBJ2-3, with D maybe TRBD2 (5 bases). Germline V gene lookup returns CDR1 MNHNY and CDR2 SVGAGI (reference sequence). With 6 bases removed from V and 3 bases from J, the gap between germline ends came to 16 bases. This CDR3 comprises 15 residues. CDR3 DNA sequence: TGTGCCAGCAGATTCGCTAGCCTTCTTACAGATACGCAGTATTTT. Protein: CASRFASLLTDTQYF.